This TCR beta chain was captured by sequencing in a study of blood T cells in healthy people across ages. Background on the study: Template switching recovered approximately one barcoded beta molecule for every two T cells.

Per-sample yields of isolated PBMCs were at least 7 million. Germline loops: CDR1 SGHTA, CDR2 FQGNSA. The CDR3 contains 16 residues. Trimming removed 1 base at V and 4 bases at J, with 11 bases between. Next came a second PCR, run for about 7 to 12 cycles, which used a sample-barcoded 5' primer along with a J-beta primer mix. All cDNA molecules were each tagged by a template-switch adaptor with 12 random nucleotides. From the 5' RACE reads, TCRdb called clonotypes with MiXCR, one entry per CDR3 protein. The sample has more than 650,000 distinct CDR3 sequences, about 20% seen once; the top ten hold around 21%.

This clonotype was sampled from a man between 65 and 85 years old in good health. The specimen was blood. J is TRBJ1-6 and V is TRBV7-2; possible D gene TRBD1, 6 bases. The chain's CDR3 is CASSLGSGTYNSPLHF. Written as DNA, the CDR3 is TGTGCCAGCAGCTTAGGGTCCGGGACATATAATTCACCCCTCCACTTT.